These T cell receptor beta chains were read from a single sample in a study of shared clonotypes between healthy human individuals. Sequenced by immunoSEQ multiplex PCR; TCRdb stores in-frame clones only, minus some. The data show hundreds of thousands of clones, with approximately 90% seen just once and 24% held by the top ten. Source material: naive CD8+ T cells sorted from blood. The receptors stem from a man under 40 in good health. Each CDR3 is given with its conserved first and last residue. A D gene is named only where the DNA matches it firmly. Clone size is given for some rows only: seen once, a few or many times, or a class if the clone is expanded.

j_call	d_call	v_call	clone_size	cdr3_aa	cdr3_nt
TRBJ2-2	.	TRBV28	.	CASSLQTDGELFF	TGTGCCAGCAGTTTACAGACAGACGGGGAGCTGTTTTTT
TRBJ2-2	.	TRBV27	.	CASSFSGLGELFF	TGTGCCAGCAGTTTTTCCGGGCTCGGGGAGCTGTTTTTT
TRBJ1-1	.	TRBV28	.	CASSSGLDDTEAFF	TGTGCCAGCAGCTCTGGACTTGATGACACTGAAGCTTTCTTT
TRBJ2-7	.	TRBV29-1	once	CSGTVDGPYEQYF	TGCAGCGGTACAGTAGACGGGCCCTACGAGCAGTACTTC
TRBJ1-4	TRBD1	TRBV9	once	CASSEGTGGIEKLFF	TGTGCCAGCAGCGAAGGGACAGGTGGGATAGAAAAACTGTTTTTT
TRBJ2-5	TRBD1	TRBV7-6	.	CASSSIPGQGRETQYF	TGTGCCAGCAGCTCGATACCGGGACAGGGACGAGAGACCCAGTACTTC
TRBJ2-2	.	TRBV10-3	.	CATRGSSGGSGELFF	TGTGCCACGCGGGGGAGTTCAGGGGGCAGCGGGGAGCTGTTTTTT
TRBJ2-2	.	TRBV7-9	.	CASSLVGSAGELFF	TGTGCCAGCAGCTTAGTAGGGAGCGCCGGGGAGCTGTTTTTT
TRBJ2-3	.	TRBV10-2	.	CASKTGVPTDTQYF	TGCGCCAGCAAAACAGGAGTACCCACAGATACGCAGTATTTT
TRBJ2-7	.	TRBV5-6	.	CASSLAPDIPYEQYF	TGTGCCAGCAGCTTGGCTCCAGATATCCCCTACGAGCAGTACTTC
TRBJ1-2	TRBD1	TRBV5-4	.	CASSLGTGADYGYTF	TGTGCCAGCAGCTTGGGGACAGGTGCAGACTATGGCTACACCTTC
TRBJ2-7	.	TRBV28	.	CASSYRVSYEQYF	TGTGCCAGCAGTTACAGGGTTTCCTACGAGCAGTACTTC
TRBJ2-3	TRBD2	TRBV7-9	.	CASSTSTSGRVRDTDTQYF	TGTGCCAGCAGCACCTCGACTAGCGGGAGGGTGAGGGACACAGATACGCAGTATTTT
TRBJ2-7	TRBD1	TRBV19	.	CASSPGTGGSYEQYF	TGTGCCAGTAGTCCGGGGACAGGAGGCTCCTACGAGCAGTACTTC
TRBJ2-3	TRBD1	TRBV27	.	CASSFETGRNTDTQYF	TGTGCCAGCAGTTTCGAGACAGGGCGAAACACAGATACGCAGTATTTT
TRBJ2-7	TRBD1	TRBV9	.	CASSATGANYEQYF	TGTGCCAGCAGCGCAACAGGGGCAAACTACGAGCAGTACTTC
TRBJ2-2	TRBD2	TRBV7-8	once	CASSYETGLAGTGELFF	TGTGCCAGCAGCTACGAGACAGGACTAGCGGGAACCGGGGAGCTGTTTTTT
TRBJ2-1	.	TRBV5-5	.	CASSFAGDEQFF	TGTGCCAGCAGCTTCGCAGGTGATGAGCAGTTCTTC
TRBJ2-7	.	TRBV19	.	CASSIEYGGNEQYF	TGTGCCAGTAGTATAGAGTACGGGGGCAACGAGCAGTACTTC
TRBJ2-5	.	TRBV7-2	.	CASTFNPGSQETQYF	TGTGCCAGCACCTTTAATCCAGGGTCCCAAGAGACCCAGTACTTC
TRBJ2-3	.	TRBV28	.	CASSFDSYTDTQYF	TGTGCCAGCAGTTTTGATAGTTACACAGATACGCAGTATTTT
TRBJ2-7	.	TRBV27	.	CASKSGSSYEQYF	TGTGCCAGCAAAAGCGGAAGCTCCTACGAGCAGTACTTC
TRBJ2-1	.	TRBV14	.	CASSRGVNEQFF	TGTGCCAGCAGTCGAGGGGTTAATGAGCAGTTCTTC
TRBJ2-1	.	TRBV27	.	CASSFGQGTTEQFF	TGTGCCAGCAGTTTTGGACAAGGTACTACTGAGCAGTTCTTC
TRBJ2-7	.	TRBV25-1	.	CASTLSLGGALPPYEQYF	TGTGCCAGCACACTATCATTGGGGGGGGCCCTGCCCCCCTACGAGCAGTACTTC
TRBJ2-1	.	TRBV5-1	.	CASSLSAGTSYNEQFF	TGCGCCAGCAGCTTGAGCGCGGGTACGTCCTACAATGAGCAGTTCTTC
TRBJ2-1	TRBD1	TRBV29-1	once	CSVPGQMKYNEQFF	TGCAGCGTTCCGGGACAGATGAAGTACAATGAGCAGTTCTTC
TRBJ2-5	TRBD1	TRBV9	.	CASSVGTGEETQYF	TGTGCCAGCAGCGTTGGGACAGGGGAAGAGACCCAGTACTTC
TRBJ2-7	.	TRBV5-4	.	CASSCLGEQYF	TGTGCCAGCAGCTGCCTGGGGGAGCAGTACTTC
TRBJ2-1	.	TRBV27	.	CASSRGQLTNEQFF	TGTGCCAGCAGCCGCGGCCAGCTAACCAATGAGCAGTTCTTC
TRBJ2-2	.	TRBV7-9	.	CASSPQRAGELFF	TGTGCCAGCAGTCCCCAACGGGCCGGGGAGCTGTTTTTT
TRBJ2-7	TRBD1	TRBV28	.	CASSLIVGGNSYEQYF	TGTGCCAGCAGTTTAATCGTAGGGGGCAACTCCTACGAGCAGTACTTC
TRBJ1-1	.	TRBV7-9	few	CASSLAGTEAFF	TGTGCCAGCAGCTTAGCTGGCACTGAAGCTTTCTTT
TRBJ2-5	TRBD2	TRBV29-1	.	CSVGLAGVEETQYF	TGCAGCGTTGGGCTAGCGGGAGTTGAAGAGACCCAGTACTTC
TRBJ2-1	TRBD2	TRBV27	once	CASSLLGLAGSNEQFF	TGTGCCAGCAGTTTATTGGGACTAGCGGGATCAAATGAGCAGTTCTTC
TRBJ2-7	TRBD2	TRBV7-6	.	CASSLGTSGIIEQYF	TGTGCCAGCAGCTTAGGGACTAGCGGGATTATTGAGCAGTACTTC
TRBJ1-5	.	TRBV7-8	.	CASSPGVADQPQHF	TGTGCCAGCAGCCCGGGGGTTGCGGATCAGCCCCAGCATTTT
TRBJ1-1	.	TRBV28	once	CASRDITGKFLDTEAFF	TGTGCCAGCCGTGATATCACAGGGAAGTTTTTGGACACTGAAGCTTTCTTT